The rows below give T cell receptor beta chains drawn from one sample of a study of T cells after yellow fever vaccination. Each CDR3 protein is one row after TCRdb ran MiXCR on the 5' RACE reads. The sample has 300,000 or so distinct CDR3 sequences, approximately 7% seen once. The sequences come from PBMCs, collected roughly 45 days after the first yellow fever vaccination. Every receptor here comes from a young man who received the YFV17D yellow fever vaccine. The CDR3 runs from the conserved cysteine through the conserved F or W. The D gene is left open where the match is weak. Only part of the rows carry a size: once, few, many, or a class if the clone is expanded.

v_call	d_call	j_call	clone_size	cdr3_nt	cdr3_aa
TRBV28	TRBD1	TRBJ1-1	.	TGTGCCAGCAGTTTAGGACAGGGCTTTAATATTGAAGCTTTCTTT	CASSLGQGFNIEAFF
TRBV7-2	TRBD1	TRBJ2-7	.	TGTGCCAGCAGCTTGGGCAGGGGGCCTCGGGACGAGCAGTACTTC	CASSLGRGPRDEQYF
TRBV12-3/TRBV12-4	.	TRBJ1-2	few	TGTGCCAGCAGTTTACCCGGGAGAGGTGGCTACACCTTC	CASSLPGRGGYTF
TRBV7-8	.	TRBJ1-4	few	TGTGCCAGCAGCCCGCGACGGAGTTATAATGAAAAACTGTTTTTT	CASSPRRSYNEKLFF
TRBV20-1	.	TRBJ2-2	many	TGCAGTGCCGTACCCGGGGGTGACACCGGGGAGCTGTTTTTT	CSAVPGGDTGELFF
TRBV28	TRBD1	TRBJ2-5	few	TGTGCCAGCTCTAGGACAGGGGCAGGGCAGGAGACCCAGTACTTC	CASSRTGAGQETQYF
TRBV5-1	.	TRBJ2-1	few	TGCGCCAGCAGCTTGGAGGGTAGCGGAGCCTACAATGAGCAGTTCTTC	CASSLEGSGAYNEQFF
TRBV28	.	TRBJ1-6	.	TGTGCCAGCAGGGGCGGCTATACAGTCTATAATTCACCCCTCCACTTT	CASRGGYTVYNSPLHF
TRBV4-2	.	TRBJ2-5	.	TGTGCCAGCAGCCAAGGACACGCGACTCAAGAGACCCAGTACTTC	CASSQGHATQETQYF
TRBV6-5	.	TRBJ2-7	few	TGTGCCAGCAGTTACTATACGGACCGGACGTACGAGCAGTACTTC	CASSYYTDRTYEQYF
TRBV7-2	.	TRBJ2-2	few	TGTGCCAGCACCGGGACAATGAACACCGGGGAGCTGTTTTTT	CASTGTMNTGELFF
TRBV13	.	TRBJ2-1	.	TGTGCCAGCAGCTCGACGGGCTTCTCCTACAATGAGCAGTTCTTC	CASSSTGFSYNEQFF
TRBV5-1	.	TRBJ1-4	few	TGCGCCAGCAGCCCGGGAACCATCACAGGAGGAGAACTGTTTTTT	CASSPGTITGGELFF
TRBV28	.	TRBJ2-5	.	TGTGCCAGCACAGGGGTGGAGACCCAGTACTTC	CASTGVETQYF
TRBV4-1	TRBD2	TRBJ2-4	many	TGCGCCAGCAGCCAAGATTTAGCGGGGGGCAAAAACATTCAGTACTTC	CASSQDLAGGKNIQYF
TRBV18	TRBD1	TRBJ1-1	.	TGTGCCAGCTCACGCGGACAGGGGGGTGGAATGAACACTGAAGCTTTCTTT	CASSRGQGGGMNTEAFF
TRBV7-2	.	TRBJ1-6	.	TGTGCCAGTTCAGGGGTGAATTCACCCCTCCACTTT	CASSGVNSPLHF
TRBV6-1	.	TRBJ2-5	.	TGTGCCAGCAGCCTCGGTTATACCCAAGAGACCCAGTACTTC	CASSLGYTQETQYF
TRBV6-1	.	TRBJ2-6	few	TGTGCCAGCAGTGAAGCCGATCGCTCTGGGGCCAACGTCCTGACTTTC	CASSEADRSGANVLTF
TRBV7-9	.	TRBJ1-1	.	TGTGCCATACAGGACGCCCCCGGACTTATGAACACTGAAGCTTTCTTT	CAIQDAPGLMNTEAFF
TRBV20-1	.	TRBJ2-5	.	TGCAGTGCTATACCTGACAGCCCTCAGTTGGAGACCCAGTACTTC	CSAIPDSPQLETQYF
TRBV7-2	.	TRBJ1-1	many	TGTGCCAGCAGCTTAGCCCCGGGCTACACTGAAGCTTTCTTT	CASSLAPGYTEAFF
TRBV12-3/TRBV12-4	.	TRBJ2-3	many	TGTGCCAGCAGCCCGGGAGCAGATACGCAGTATTTT	CASSPGADTQYF
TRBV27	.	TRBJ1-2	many	TGTGCCAGCTCAACCTGGGGGGGCAGGGCGGGCTACACCTTC	CASSTWGGRAGYTF
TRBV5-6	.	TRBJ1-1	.	TGTGCCAGCAGCTTGGCCGAGGGAATGGTTACTGAAGCTTTCTTT	CASSLAEGMVTEAFF
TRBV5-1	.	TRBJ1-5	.	TGCGCCAGCAGCCCCGGGGCGGAGATCAATCAGCCCCAGCATTTT	CASSPGAEINQPQHF
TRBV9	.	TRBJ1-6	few	TGTGCCAGCAGCCCAACAGGCTTCCCTTGGAATTCACCCCTCCACTTT	CASSPTGFPWNSPLHF
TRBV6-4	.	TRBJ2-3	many	TGTGCCAGCAGTGACAACGGACTAAGCACAGATACGCAGTATTTT	CASSDNGLSTDTQYF
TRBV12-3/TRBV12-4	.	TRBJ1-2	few	TGTGCCAGCAGTTCACCTGGGGGGCGCCGTGATGGCTACACCTTC	CASSSPGGRRDGYTF
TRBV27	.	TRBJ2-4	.	TGTGCCAGCAGACCTCGCGCGCTCGGCAAAAACATTCAGTACTTC	CASRPRALGKNIQYF
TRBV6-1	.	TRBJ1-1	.	TGTGCCAGCAGTGTGTCTGGGGGATCTGAAGCTTTCTTT	CASSVSGGSEAFF
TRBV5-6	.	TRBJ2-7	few	TGTGCCAGCAGCTTGGTAGGCTTCGCTAGGGAGCAGTACTTC	CASSLVGFAREQYF
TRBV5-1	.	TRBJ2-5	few	TGCGCCAGCAGCTTGCCCTCAGGGGGGGGAGAGACCCAGTACTTC	CASSLPSGGGETQYF
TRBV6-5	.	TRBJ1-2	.	TGTGCCAGCAGTTACTCGAACAGGGCCGGAGCTAACTATGGCTACACCTTC	CASSYSNRAGANYGYTF
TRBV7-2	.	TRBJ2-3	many	TGTGCCAGCAGCTTTTGGGACGGCACAGATACGCAGTATTTT	CASSFWDGTDTQYF
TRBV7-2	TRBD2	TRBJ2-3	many	TGTGCCAGCAGCTACGGGGGGGCCACAGATACGCAGTATTTT	CASSYGGATDTQYF
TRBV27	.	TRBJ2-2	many	TGTGCCAGCAGTTTAGTGGGGGCCGGGGAGCTGTTTTTT	CASSLVGAGELFF
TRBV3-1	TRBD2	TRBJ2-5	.	TGTGCCAGCAGCCTCCCTAGCGGGGGCGAGACCCAGTACTTC	CASSLPSGGETQYF
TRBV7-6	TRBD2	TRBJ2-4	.	TGTGCCAGCAGCCAACCGGGAGGGGGGTCCGGAAACATTCAGTACTTC	CASSQPGGGSGNIQYF
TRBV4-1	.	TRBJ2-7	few	TGCGCCAGCAGCCAAGGGGGCTCAAGGACAGACAGCTACGAGCAGTACTTC	CASSQGGSRTDSYEQYF
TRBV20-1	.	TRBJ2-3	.	TGCAGTGCCTCGAAGGTCCTAGCGACAGATACGCAGTATTTT	CSASKVLATDTQYF